The present T cell receptor beta chain was sequenced within a study of T cell responses to AZD1222 COVID-19 vaccine. This CDR3 spans 13 amino acids. V was shortened by 2 bases and J by 5 bases, with 8 bases between the two germline ends. CDR1 is SGHRS, CDR2 YFSETQ, per germline. Data came from immunoSEQ multiplex PCR; TCRdb stores just in-frame clones and leaves some out. Of over 110,000 clones in the sample, 80% to 95% were seen once. This chain connects TRBV5-1 to TRBJ2-1, with D unresolved. The receptor's source is an adult in good health. The specimen was peripheral blood, collected on day 0 of AZD1222 vaccination. The CDR3 loop is CASSFGRNNEQFF. The DNA for the CDR3 is TGCGCCAGCAGCTTTGGACGGAACAATGAGCAGTTCTTC.